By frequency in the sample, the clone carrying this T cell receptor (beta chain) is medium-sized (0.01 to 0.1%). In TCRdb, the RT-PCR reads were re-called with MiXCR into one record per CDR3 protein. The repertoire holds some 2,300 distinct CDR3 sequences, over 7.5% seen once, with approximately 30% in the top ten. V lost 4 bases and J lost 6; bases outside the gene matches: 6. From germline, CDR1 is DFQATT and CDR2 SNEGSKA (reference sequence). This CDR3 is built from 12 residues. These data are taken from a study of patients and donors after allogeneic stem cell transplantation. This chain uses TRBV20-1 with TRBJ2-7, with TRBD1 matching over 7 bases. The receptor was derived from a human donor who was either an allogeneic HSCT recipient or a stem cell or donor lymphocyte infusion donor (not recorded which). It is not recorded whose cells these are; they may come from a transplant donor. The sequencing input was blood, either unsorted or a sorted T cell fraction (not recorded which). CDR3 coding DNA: TGCAGTGCTACACGACAGGGCCCCGAGCAGTACTTC. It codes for CSATRQGPEQYF.